These 23 T cell receptor beta chains were all obtained from the same sample, sequenced in a study of CD4 and CD8 cells across lung adenocarcinoma regions. TCRdb independently ran MiXCR on the PCR reads; one entry per CDR3 protein. Of approximately 25,000 distinct CDR3 sequences in the sample, approximately 50% were seen once. Input material: CD8+ T cells from the center of a lung tumor. The receptors derive from a male donor with lung adenocarcinoma. The CD4 and CD8 labels of this study may be unreliable.

The CDR3 sequence: CASSQDLIPAEAFF. DNA of the CDR3: TGCGCCAGCAGCCAAGATTTAATACCCGCTGAAGCTTTCTTT. This chain connects TRBV4-1 to TRBJ1-1; D call uncertain. Trimming took off 0 bases at V and 6 bases at J, with 11 bases between the two ends. This CDR3 has 14 amino acids. Germline-derived CDR1 and CDR2 are MGHRA and YSYEKL.

At least ten counts were recorded for this clonotype. The chain carries TRBV7-2 and TRBJ2-1; D is ambiguous. The CDR3 has 14 amino acids. V lost 5 bases to trimming and J lost 0 bases, with 8 bases between them. From germline, CDR1 is SGHTA and CDR2 FQGNSA. The CDR3 bases are TGTGCCAGCAGCATGGCCCTCTCCTACAATGAGCAGTTCTTC. Its translation is CASSMALSYNEQFF.

The chain employs TRBV23-1 and TRBJ2-4; perhaps TRBD1 as D (7 bases). TRBV23-1 belongs to the ORF category, with a function that is uncertain. The CDR3 has 15 amino acids. V lost 7 bases, J lost 5 bases, and 18 bases lay in between. CDR3 residues: CASIAWAGGQNIQYF. In DNA, the CDR3 is TGCGCCAGCATAGCATGGGCAGGGGGGCAAAACATTCAGTACTTC.

J is TRBJ1-1 and V is TRBV7-2, with no clear D. Trimming stripped 2 bases from V and 4 bases from J, with 14 bases between. Looked up from germline, CDR1 is SGHTA and CDR2 is FQGNSA. CDR3 size: 15 residues. The CDR3 spells CASSLPGLIGTEAFF. The CDR3 bases are TGTGCCAGCAGCTTACCGGGCCTTATAGGCACTGAAGCTTTCTTT.

This clonotype was detected only a few times. The chain couples TRBV24-1 to TRBJ2-1; 9 nucleotides match TRBD1. V lost 2 bases, J lost 1 base, and 2 bases stayed unmatched. CDR1 KGHDR and CDR2 SFDVKD come from the germline V gene. This CDR3 spans 16 amino acids. CDR3 coding DNA: TGTGCCACCAGTGATTCGACAGGGGGGTCCTACAATGAGCAGTTCTTC. Translated: CATSDSTGGSYNEQFF.

Notes on this clonotype: A read error may account for a junction end that differs from germline. The chain links TRBV10-1 to TRBJ2-2, with 7 bases identical to TRBD1. CDR1 and CDR2 (germline): WNHNN, SYGVQD (reference sequence). This CDR3 region has 15 residues. The CDR3 reads CASSHRGGNTGTLYF. CDR3 coding DNA: TGCGCCAGCAGCCACAGGGGTGGGAACACCGGGACGCTGTATTTT.

The chain joins TRBV6-1 to TRBJ2-1; 11 nucleotides line up with TRBD2. The CDR3 runs 14 residues. Germline assignment: CDR1 MNHNS and CDR2 SASEGT. The J segment lost 15 bases and the V segment lost 6 bases, leaving 13 bases of the junction unmatched. The CDR3 protein is CASRRTSGRQDPFF. In DNA, the CDR3 is TGTGCCAGCAGACGCACTAGCGGGAGACAGGACCCGTTCTTC.

This clonotype appeared a single time. The rearrangement joins TRBV5-5 to TRBJ2-1, with a tentative D call TRBD2 (7 bases). With the DNA end fitting TRBJ2-5 better, the J assignment may be wrong. CDR3 length: 17 residues. Germline V lookup: CDR1 SGHKS, CDR2 YYEKEE (reference sequence). In DNA, the CDR3 is TGTGCCAGCAGCGCGGGGGTCGGGGGCCGGGACCCAGATACCCAGTACTTC. Its translation is CASSAGVGGRDPDTQYF.

This clonotype was recorded many times. The CDR3 here is CAISQDNEQFF. CDR3 DNA: TGTGCCATCAGTCAAGACAATGAGCAGTTCTTC. The genes are TRBV10-3 and TRBJ2-1; D remains ambiguous. This CDR3 is built from 11 residues. The V end lost 5 bases, the J end lost 5 bases, and 4 bases lay between the germline ends. Germline-derived CDR1 and CDR2 are ENHRY and SYGVKD.

On this clonotype itself: One end of the junction varies from germline; a read error may be responsible. The chain uses TRBV27 and TRBJ2-3; possibly TRBD1 or TRBD2 for D (6 bases each). The CDR3 is 16 amino acids. The germline gives CDR1 MNHEY, CDR2 SMNVEV (reference sequence). CDR3 coding DNA: TGTGCCAGCAGGCTAAACGGGGGCCTAGCCCCAGATACGCAGTATTTC. This codes for CASRLNGGLAPDTQYF.

This clonotype was counted only a few times. The chain combines TRBV6-1 with TRBJ2-3; D is perhaps TRBD1 or TRBD2 (6 bases each). The last part of the DNA fits TRBJ2-7 better; the J call may be wrong. From germline, CDR1 is MNHNS and CDR2 SASEGT. CDR3 size: 16 residues. In nucleotides, the CDR3 is TGTGCCAGCGGGGGAGCCGGGGGCCGGGTTGGGGATACGCAGTACTTC. Protein sequence: CASGGAGGRVGDTQYF.

The table lists this clonotype with a count of one. DNA for the CDR3: TGTGCCAGCAGTACCGACTGGCTCTCTGGGGCCAACGTCCTGACTTTC. As protein: CASSTDWLSGANVLTF. The genes are TRBV12-3 or TRBV12-4 and TRBJ2-6; the D is unclear. The CDR3 has 16 residues. The V gene lost 5 bases and the J gene lost 0 bases, with 11 bases spanning the gap.

There are many counts of this clonotype. This may be a read error, as it is one base from a much larger clone. The rearrangement links TRBV10-1 to TRBJ2-5; D is undetermined. Germline V gene data show CDR1 as WNHNN and CDR2 as SYGVQD (reference sequence). V was cut by 10 bases and J by 3 bases, with 18 bases left in between. The CDR3 is 14 residues long. CDR3 protein: CANIPLFREETQYF. The CDR3 bases are TGCGCCAACATACCCCTTTTTAGGGAAGAGACCCAGTACTTC.

This clonotype was counted only a few times. The chain links TRBV6-1 to TRBJ2-4; 9 nucleotides align to TRBD1. The germline V gene has CDR1 MNHNS and CDR2 SASEGT. After removal of 5 bases from V and 6 bases from J, the junction contained 8 bases not matched to a gene. The CDR3 consists of 15 residues. Here the CDR3 reads CASSPGQGFGNIQYF. The CDR3 nucleotides read TGTGCCAGCAGTCCGGGACAGGGCTTTGGAAACATTCAGTACTTC.

This clonotype has at least ten counts. V usage is TRBV4-1 and J usage is TRBJ2-5, with D possibly TRBD2 on 11 matching bases. Trimming took 1 base from V and 2 from J, leaving 26 bases between them. This CDR3 is built from 20 residues. Looked up from germline, CDR1 is MGHRA and CDR2 is YSYEKL. The CDR3 sequence is CASSQAGTGVTSGGQETQYF. The DNA for the CDR3 is TGCGCCAGCAGCCAAGCCGGGACAGGGGTTACTAGCGGGGGTCAAGAGACCCAGTACTTC.

V gene TRBV15 combines with J gene TRBJ1-2; perhaps TRBD1 as D (6 bases). From germline, CDR1 is LNHNV and CDR2 YYDKDF (reference sequence). This CDR3 is built from 16 residues. Deletions cut 0 bases from V and 8 bases from J, with 19 bases between. The chain's CDR3 is CATSRDVGQTGAGYTF. CDR3 nucleotide sequence: TGTGCCACCAGCAGAGACGTAGGACAGACCGGGGCCGGCTACACCTTC.

In its sample, this clonotype was seen a few times. The genes are TRBV27 and TRBJ2-1; D not certain. The V end lost 7 bases, the J end lost 2 bases, and 18 bases lay between the germline ends. Per the germline V gene, CDR1 is MNHEY and CDR2 is SMNVEV (reference sequence). The CDR3 runs to 16 residues. The CDR3 loop reads CASTGLSLTTYNEQFF. As DNA, the CDR3 is TGTGCCAGCACGGGCCTCTCCCTTACAACCTACAATGAGCAGTTCTTC.

This chain uses TRBV10-3 with TRBJ1-1, with TRBD1 as a possible D gene (6 bases). CDR1 and CDR2 (germline): ENHRY, SYGVKD. This CDR3 has 11 amino acids. V was shortened by 7 bases and J by 6 bases, with 9 bases between the two germline ends. CDR3: CAITTGSEAFF. For the CDR3, the DNA is TGTGCCATCACTACAGGGTCTGAAGCTTTCTTT.

The rearrangement uses TRBV6-2 or TRBV6-3 and TRBJ2-1; 9 bases line up with TRBD2. This CDR3 is 14 amino acids long. Losses at the gene ends were 6 bases for V and 6 bases for J; bases not matched to a gene: 6. Per germline, CDR1 MNHEY and CDR2 SVGEGT. CDR3 bases: TGTGCCAGCAGACGTAGCGGGAGTCTCAATGAGCAGTTCTTC. As protein: CASRRSGSLNEQFF.

This clonotype was seen a handful of times. The chain links TRBV12-3 or TRBV12-4 to TRBJ2-3; 7 bases align to TRBD2. V gave up 6 bases and J gave up 3 bases; unmatched junction bases: 6. The CDR3 is 14 residues long. The CDR3 here is CASSFSGGTDTQYF. CDR3 DNA sequence: TGTGCCAGCAGCTTCTCGGGAGGTACAGATACGCAGTATTTT.

Remarks on this clonotype: Relative to the germline gene, one junction end is altered; a read error may explain this. This chain links TRBV4-1 with TRBJ2-4; D possibly matches TRBD1 or TRBD2 (5 bases each). CDR3 length equals 14 residues. Germline V gene lookup returns CDR1 MGHRA and CDR2 YSYEKL. The chain's CDR3 is CRSSGQRARNIQYF. CDR3 DNA: TGCCGCAGCTCGGGGCAGCGAGCCAGAAATATTCAGTATTTC.

A word on this clonotype: Compared with germline, one end of the junction differs, possibly owing to a read error. This rearrangement joins TRBV5-1 to TRBJ2-1; D could derive from TRBD1 or TRBD2 (5 bases each). This CDR3 is built from 16 residues. The germline V gene encodes CDR1 SGHRS and CDR2 YFSETQ. The DNA of the CDR3 is TGCGCCAGCAGATTGGGTCCTGTACTAGGGGAAAATGAGCAGTTCTTC. The encoded protein is CASRLGPVLGENEQFF.

The chain is built from TRBV6-1 and TRBJ2-1, with 8 bases aligning to TRBD1. Germline V gene lookup returns CDR1 MNHNS and CDR2 SASEGT. Losses at the gene ends were 5 bases for V and 5 bases for J; bases not matched to a gene: 14. The CDR3 length is 17 residues. The CDR3 spells CASSQLQTGAGNNEQFF. The CDR3 region has the DNA TGTGCCAGCAGTCAACTCCAGACAGGGGCGGGGAACAATGAGCAGTTCTTC.